This is a list of T cell receptor beta chains from one sample in a study of cytomegalovirus exposure and HLA in healthy donors. Clones were read by immunoSEQ multiplex PCR, and TCRdb kept only the in-frame ones, dropping some. The data show around 100,000 clones, around three quarters seen once. The sequenced sample was PBMCs. Every receptor here comes from a man between 35 and 55 years old in good health and CMV-seronegative. Each CDR3 is given with its conserved first and last residue. The D gene is left open where the match is weak. The size field is filled for only some rows; it gives once, few, many or a size class.

len,d_gene,abundance,j_gene,v_gene,CDR3aa,CDR3nt
17,TRBD2,NA,TRBJ2-1,TRBV5-1,CASSLEVAGTHYNEQFF,TGCGCCAGCAGCTTGGAGGTAGCGGGGACCCACTACAATGAGCAGTTCTTC
13,TRBD1,NA,TRBJ1-5,TRBV2,CASRQGADQPQHF,TGTGCCAGTCGACAGGGGGCGGATCAGCCCCAGCATTTT
15,TRBD1,NA,TRBJ2-5,TRBV6-1,CASSKLTGLGETQYF,TGTGCCAGCAGTAAACTGACAGGGTTGGGCGAGACCCAGTACTTC
13,TRBD2,NA,TRBJ2-2,TRBV29-1,CSVGGSEHRGAVF,TGCAGCGTCGGCGGGAGTGAACACCGGGGAGCTGTTTTT
11,NA,NA,TRBJ2-1,TRBV29-1,CSVEDRSAGFF,TGCAGCGTTGAAGATCGGTCAGCGGGGTTCTTC
14,TRBD1,once,TRBJ1-2,TRBV7-2,CASSFTGGINGYTF,TGTGCCAGCAGCTTTACAGGGGGGATAAATGGCTACACCTTC
11,NA,NA,TRBJ1-1,TRBV6-1,CASSLSGEAFF,TGTGCCAGCAGTCTCAGTGGTGAAGCTTTCTTT
14,NA,NA,TRBJ2-2,TRBV19,CASSIAVNTGELFF,TGTGCCAGTAGCATAGCGGTGAACACCGGGGAGCTGTTTTTT
15,NA,NA,TRBJ1-6,TRBV7-2,CASSPEGTINSPLHF,TGTGCCAGCAGCCCGGAGGGCACTATTAATTCACCCCTCCACTTT
13,TRBD2,few,TRBJ2-5,TRBV6-5,CASSSGTLETQYF,TGTGCCAGCAGTAGCGGGACTTTAGAGACCCAGTACTTC
14,NA,few,TRBJ1-2,TRBV7-9,CSSSLATGFYGYTF,TGTTCCAGCAGCTTAGCTACAGGGTTCTATGGCTACACCTTC
16,NA,once,TRBJ2-1,TRBV11-2,CASSLKLSGELHEQFF,TGTGCCAGCAGCTTAAAACTGTCTGGGGAGCTACATGAGCAGTTCTTC
13,NA,NA,TRBJ1-1,TRBV11-2,CASSFGGAYEAFF,TGTGCCAGCAGCTTCGGGGGGGCGTACGAAGCTTTCTTT
14,NA,few,TRBJ1-5,TRBV11-2,CASSIGTTSETQHF,TGTGCCAGCAGCATTGGGACAACCAGCGAGACCCAGCATTTT
13,NA,NA,TRBJ2-7,TRBV6-5,CASSYGWRGEQYF,TGTGCCAGCAGTTACGGTTGGAGGGGCGAGCAGTACTTC
14,NA,once,TRBJ1-2,TRBV2,CASGRGSWDYGYTF,TGTGCCAGCGGCAGGGGATCTTGGGACTATGGCTACACCTTC
15,NA,NA,TRBJ2-1,TRBV19,CASSIYETRNNEQFF,TGTGCCAGTAGTATTTATGAGACTAGAAACAATGAGCAGTTCTTC
13,NA,NA,TRBJ2-1,TRBV7-9,CASRRDLYNEQFF,TGTGCCAGCAGGCGGGACCTCTACAATGAGCAGTTCTTC
16,TRBD2,few,TRBJ2-3,TRBV2,CATSQTSGGAADTQYF,TGTGCCACATCCCAGACTAGCGGGGGGGCCGCAGATACGCAGTATTTT
16,NA,once,TRBJ2-3,TRBV10-1,CASMSGVTQIQDTQYF,TGCGCCAGCATGTCGGGAGTAACTCAAATTCAAGATACGCAGTATTTT
16,TRBD2,NA,TRBJ2-1,TRBV4-2,CASSRKVGGGGDEQFF,TGTGCCAGCAGCCGAAAGGTGGGCGGGGGTGGGGATGAGCAGTTCTTC
16,TRBD1,NA,TRBJ2-3,TRBV7-9,CSSSQRWDRDTDTQYF,TGTTCCAGCAGCCAGAGGTGGGACAGGGACACAGATACGCAGTATTTT
17,NA,few,TRBJ1-5,TRBV18,CASSDTGQGLNNQPQHF,TGTGCCAGCTCAGATACCGGGCAGGGTTTAAACAATCAGCCCCAGCATTTT
16,NA,NA,TRBJ2-5,TRBV4-1,CASSQELAVGGETQYF,TGCGCCAGCAGCCAAGAGCTCGCGGTGGGAGGAGAGACCCAGTACTTC
17,NA,NA,TRBJ1-2,TRBV7-2,CASSLGSKGRGSDGYTF,TGTGCCAGCAGCTTAGGGTCGAAGGGCAGGGGATCTGATGGCTACACCTTC
14,NA,NA,TRBJ2-3,TRBV28,CASNEGGRTDTQYF,TGTGCCAGCAATGAGGGCGGACGCACAGATACGCAGTATTTT
13,NA,NA,TRBJ1-1,TRBV5-1,CASSSTEQGKAFF,TGCGCCAGCAGCTCCACCGAACAGGGTAAAGCTTTCTTT
14,TRBD1,few,TRBJ1-2,TRBV6-5,CASSYRDRVAGYTF,TGTGCCAGCAGTTACCGGGACAGGGTTGCTGGCTACACCTTC
15,TRBD1,NA,TRBJ1-3,TRBV27,CASSLWGQPGNTIYF,TGTGCCAGCAGTTTATGGGGACAGCCTGGAAACACCATATATTTT
15,TRBD2,NA,TRBJ2-7,TRBV2,CAIGGAGAVSYEQYF,TGTGCCATCGGGGGGGCAGGGGCCGTATCCTACGAGCAGTACTTC
15,TRBD1,NA,TRBJ2-2,TRBV7-7,CASSSDRGDTGELFF,TGTGCCAGCAGCTCCGACAGGGGGGACACCGGGGAGCTGTTTTTT
17,TRBD1,few,TRBJ1-3,TRBV7-9,CASSRGTGDYSGNTIYF,TGTGCCAGCAGCCGAGGGACAGGGGATTACTCTGGAAACACCATATATTTT
13,NA,NA,TRBJ1-5,TRBV7-2,CASSRDSLGPQHF,TGTGCCAGCAGCCGCGACAGTCTAGGGCCCCAGCATTTT
12,TRBD2,NA,TRBJ2-5,TRBV9,CASSVSGGTQYF,TGTGCCAGCAGCGTCTCGGGAGGGACCCAGTACTTC
15,NA,NA,TRBJ1-5,TRBV7-2,CASSPPGSLNQPQHF,TGTGCCAGCAGCCCCCCGGGGTCCCTTAATCAGCCCCAGCATTTT
13,NA,NA,TRBJ2-3,TRBV5-6,CASSLSFAGTQYF,TGTGCCAGCAGCTTGTCTTTTGCGGGTACGCAGTATTTT
15,TRBD1,NA,TRBJ2-1,TRBV19,CASSSPGTGAHEQFF,TGTGCCAGTAGTTCACCCGGGACAGGGGCACATGAGCAGTTCTTC
16,NA,NA,TRBJ2-7,TRBV15,CATSRDLGGRGYEQYF,TGTGCCACCAGCAGAGATTTGGGGGGAAGAGGATACGAGCAGTACTTC
16,NA,NA,TRBJ2-3,TRBV2,CASSRSGPGIADTQYF,TGTGCCAGCAGCCGGAGTGGCCCGGGAATCGCAGATACGCAGTATTTT
14,TRBD2,NA,TRBJ2-1,TRBV19,CASSTLAGGNEQFF,TGTGCCAGTAGCACCCTTGCGGGGGGGAATGAGCAGTTCTTC
12,NA,few,TRBJ2-5,TRBV29-1,CSVEAAGETQYF,TGCAGCGTTGAGGCGGCGGGGGAGACCCAGTACTTC
17,NA,NA,TRBJ2-3,TRBV5-4,CASSLGFSKGSTDTQYF,TGTGCCAGCAGCTTGGGCTTTTCTAAGGGGTCCACAGATACGCAGTATTTT
15,TRBD2,NA,TRBJ2-1,TRBV15,CATSNYGGGGNEQFF,TGTGCCACCAGCAATTACGGGGGGGGAGGTAATGAGCAGTTCTTC
14,NA,NA,TRBJ1-2,TRBV5-1,CASSPRDTIYGYTF,TGCGCCAGCAGCCCCCGGGACACGATCTATGGCTACACCTTC
14,NA,NA,TRBJ2-2,TRBV19,CASRVQVHTGELFF,TGTGCCAGTAGGGTACAGGTCCACACCGGGGAGCTGTTTTTT
13,NA,NA,TRBJ2-5,TRBV18,CASSPPLRETQYF,TGTGCCAGCTCACCACCGCTGCGAGAGACCCAGTACTTC
17,NA,NA,TRBJ1-1,TRBV19,CASSPRAQWASITEAFF,TGTGCCAGTAGTCCGCGGGCTCAGTGGGCAAGTATCACTGAAGCTTTCTTT